This T cell receptor beta chain emerged from a study of T cell repertoires in cytomegalovirus infection. Study-level background: The public TCR beta signatures pointed to both CMV infection and matching HLA type.

With respect to this clonotype: What it binds is unknown.

TCRdb fed the reads into MiXCR, producing one record per CDR3 protein. The table lists a few hundred thousand distinct CDR3 sequences, about 39% of them singletons. Source: cultured PBMCs, taken from culture after CMV antigen stimulation. The receptor's source is a human donor in good health (CMV status not recorded). Some clones in this sample may be carry-over from other donors' samples.

The CDR3 nucleotides read TGTGCCAGCAGTGAAAGGTCCGCTAGCGGGGGACTCTACGAGCAGTACTTC. As protein: CASSERSASGGLYEQYF. The V call is TRBV2, the J call TRBJ2-7, with TRBD2 matching 10 bases. CDR3 size: 17 residues. Germline CDR1 SNHLY, CDR2 FYNNEI. Losses at the gene ends were 2 bases for V and 3 bases for J; bases not matched to a gene: 10. Filled out from reference TRBV2 and TRBJ2-7, the complete variable domain reads EPEVTQTPSHQVTQMGQEVILRCVPISNHLYFYWYRQILGQKVEFLVSFYNNEISEKSEIFDDQFSVERPDGSNFTLKIRSTKLEDSAMYFCASSERSASGGLYEQYFGPGTRLTVT.